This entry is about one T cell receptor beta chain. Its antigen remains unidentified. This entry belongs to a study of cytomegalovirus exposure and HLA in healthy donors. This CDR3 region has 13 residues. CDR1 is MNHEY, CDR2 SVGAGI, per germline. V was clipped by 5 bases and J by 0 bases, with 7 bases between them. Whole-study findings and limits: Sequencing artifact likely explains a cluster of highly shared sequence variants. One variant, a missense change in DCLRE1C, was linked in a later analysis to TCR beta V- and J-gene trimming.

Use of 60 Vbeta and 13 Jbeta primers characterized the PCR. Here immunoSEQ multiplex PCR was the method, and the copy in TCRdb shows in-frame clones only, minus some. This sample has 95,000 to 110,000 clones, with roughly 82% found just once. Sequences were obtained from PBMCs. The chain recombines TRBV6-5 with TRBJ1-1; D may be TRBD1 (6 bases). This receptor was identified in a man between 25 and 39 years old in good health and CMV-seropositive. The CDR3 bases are TGTGCCAGCAGTGGACAGATGAACACTGAAGCTTTCTTT. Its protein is CASSGQMNTEAFF.